Following are 9 T cell receptor beta chains from one sample sequenced in a study of CD8 T cells in ankylosing spondylitis. Via MiXCR, TCRdb re-called the 5' RACE reads, giving one row per CDR3 protein. The table has around 340,000 distinct CDR3 sequences, over 12% seen once. Sequenced: blood, either unsorted or a sorted T cell fraction (not recorded which). Source of these receptors: a male donor with ankylosing spondylitis or in good health (not recorded which).

J is TRBJ2-5 and V is TRBV29-1; 8 bases map to TRBD1. Germline loops: CDR1 SQVTM, CDR2 ANQGSEA. Trimming at V came to 6 bases and at J to 4 bases, leaving 4 bases not matched to a gene. This CDR3 is built from 12 residues. In DNA form, the CDR3 reads TGCAGCGTACAGGGGGGCGCAGAGACCCAGTACTTC. As protein: CSVQGGAETQYF.

The chain joins TRBV6-1 to TRBJ2-7; 7 nucleotides agree with TRBD1. Unmatched junction bases numbered 14, after V lost 10 bases and J lost 5 bases. In germline, CDR1 is MNHNS, CDR2 SASEGT. This CDR3 contains 14 residues. The CDR3 reads CATSKGAANDEQYF. DNA of the CDR3: TGTGCCACCAGCAAGGGGGCGGCTAACGACGAGCAGTACTTC.

By proportion, this clonotype is medium-sized. The chain combines TRBV3-1 with TRBJ2-7; D is ambiguous. Germline V gives CDR1 LGHDT, CDR2 YNNKEL (reference sequence). Trimming removed 2 bases at V and 3 bases at J, with 17 bases between. The CDR3 sequence is 16 residues long. CDR3 residues: CASSQIRIGYHYEQYF. The CDR3 bases are TGTGCCAGCAGCCAAATAAGGATAGGCTACCACTACGAGCAGTACTTC.

This clonotype was found many times. The chain is built from TRBV3-1 and TRBJ2-2; D not resolved. Trimming took off 1 base at V and 4 bases at J, with 7 bases between the two ends. The CDR3 sequence is 14 residues long. The germline CDR1 and CDR2 sequences are LGHDT and YNNKEL (reference sequence). CDR3: CASSQGGTTGELFF. DNA for the CDR3: TGTGCCAGCAGCCAAGGCGGAACCACCGGGGAGCTGTTTTTT.

This clonotype has ten or more counts. The rearrangement joins TRBV5-1 to TRBJ2-7; D possibly uses TRBD1 or TRBD2 (6 bases each). Germline CDR1 SGHRS, CDR2 YFSETQ. There are 12 residues in the CDR3. Trimming removed 4 bases from V and 5 bases from J, with 10 bases in between. CDR3 residues: CASSPRGDEQYF. CDR3 coding DNA: TGCGCCAGCAGCCCGAGGGGGGACGAGCAGTACTTC.

This clonotype came up a few times. This chain links TRBV12-3 or TRBV12-4 with TRBJ1-2, with D hard to call. V gave up 6 bases and J gave up 0 bases, with 5 bases separating them. The CDR3 runs to 12 residues. The CDR3 sequence: CASRGANYGYTF. CDR3 DNA sequence: TGTGCCAGCAGGGGAGCTAACTATGGCTACACCTTC.

The chain combines TRBV6-1 with TRBJ2-1, with 13 positions matching TRBD2. J gave up 9 bases and V 5 bases, and 7 bases lay outside the gene matches. CDR3 length: 15 residues. Germline V gene sequence: CDR1 MNHNS, CDR2 SASEGT. DNA of the CDR3: TGTGCCAGCAGTCTCCGGACTAGCGGGAGTAGTGAGCAGTTCTTC. Translating it yields CASSLRTSGSSEQFF.

This clonotype was seen repeatedly, ten times or more. The rearrangement joins TRBV10-3 to TRBJ2-2; the D gene is possibly TRBD1 (5 bases). CDR3 length: 14 amino acids. The germline CDR1 and CDR2 sequences are ENHRY and SYGVKD. The V end was cut by 4 bases, the J end by 4 bases, with 10 bases between. The CDR3 is CAISGQLSTGELFF. The CDR3 DNA is TGTGCCATCAGTGGACAGCTTTCCACCGGGGAGCTGTTTTTT.

This clonotype has just a few counts. The chain has TRBV12-3 or TRBV12-4 and TRBJ1-1, with D uncertain. Trimming took 8 bases from V and 6 from J, leaving 19 bases between them. The CDR3 loop spans 14 amino acids. In nucleotides, the CDR3 is TGTGCCAGCTCACTAAAGGCGATTTACGCTGAAGCTTTCTTT. It encodes CASSLKAIYAEAFF.